The sequence of this TCR beta chain was determined in a study of T-cell memory formation after mild COVID-19. The CDR3 sequence is 16 residues long. The germline V gene has CDR1 SGHKS and CDR2 YYEKEE (reference sequence). V gave up 2 bases and J gave up 2 bases, with 14 bases separating them. TCRdb re-analysed the 5' RACE reads in MiXCR, keeping a single row per CDR3 protein. The sample lists hundreds of thousands of distinct CDR3 sequences, more than 15% seen once, with more than 10% in the top ten. The clonotype was recovered from an adult woman who had mild COVID-19 (a few samples of this study predate the infection). Cell type and time point are not known. Sequencing input: PBMCs or a T cell subset sorted from them (not recorded which). V gene TRBV5-5 combines with J gene TRBJ2-1; D unresolved. CDR3 region: CASSLILRFTYNEQFF. The CDR3 DNA reads as TGTGCCAGCAGCTTAATCCTCAGGTTTACCTACAATGAGCAGTTCTTC.